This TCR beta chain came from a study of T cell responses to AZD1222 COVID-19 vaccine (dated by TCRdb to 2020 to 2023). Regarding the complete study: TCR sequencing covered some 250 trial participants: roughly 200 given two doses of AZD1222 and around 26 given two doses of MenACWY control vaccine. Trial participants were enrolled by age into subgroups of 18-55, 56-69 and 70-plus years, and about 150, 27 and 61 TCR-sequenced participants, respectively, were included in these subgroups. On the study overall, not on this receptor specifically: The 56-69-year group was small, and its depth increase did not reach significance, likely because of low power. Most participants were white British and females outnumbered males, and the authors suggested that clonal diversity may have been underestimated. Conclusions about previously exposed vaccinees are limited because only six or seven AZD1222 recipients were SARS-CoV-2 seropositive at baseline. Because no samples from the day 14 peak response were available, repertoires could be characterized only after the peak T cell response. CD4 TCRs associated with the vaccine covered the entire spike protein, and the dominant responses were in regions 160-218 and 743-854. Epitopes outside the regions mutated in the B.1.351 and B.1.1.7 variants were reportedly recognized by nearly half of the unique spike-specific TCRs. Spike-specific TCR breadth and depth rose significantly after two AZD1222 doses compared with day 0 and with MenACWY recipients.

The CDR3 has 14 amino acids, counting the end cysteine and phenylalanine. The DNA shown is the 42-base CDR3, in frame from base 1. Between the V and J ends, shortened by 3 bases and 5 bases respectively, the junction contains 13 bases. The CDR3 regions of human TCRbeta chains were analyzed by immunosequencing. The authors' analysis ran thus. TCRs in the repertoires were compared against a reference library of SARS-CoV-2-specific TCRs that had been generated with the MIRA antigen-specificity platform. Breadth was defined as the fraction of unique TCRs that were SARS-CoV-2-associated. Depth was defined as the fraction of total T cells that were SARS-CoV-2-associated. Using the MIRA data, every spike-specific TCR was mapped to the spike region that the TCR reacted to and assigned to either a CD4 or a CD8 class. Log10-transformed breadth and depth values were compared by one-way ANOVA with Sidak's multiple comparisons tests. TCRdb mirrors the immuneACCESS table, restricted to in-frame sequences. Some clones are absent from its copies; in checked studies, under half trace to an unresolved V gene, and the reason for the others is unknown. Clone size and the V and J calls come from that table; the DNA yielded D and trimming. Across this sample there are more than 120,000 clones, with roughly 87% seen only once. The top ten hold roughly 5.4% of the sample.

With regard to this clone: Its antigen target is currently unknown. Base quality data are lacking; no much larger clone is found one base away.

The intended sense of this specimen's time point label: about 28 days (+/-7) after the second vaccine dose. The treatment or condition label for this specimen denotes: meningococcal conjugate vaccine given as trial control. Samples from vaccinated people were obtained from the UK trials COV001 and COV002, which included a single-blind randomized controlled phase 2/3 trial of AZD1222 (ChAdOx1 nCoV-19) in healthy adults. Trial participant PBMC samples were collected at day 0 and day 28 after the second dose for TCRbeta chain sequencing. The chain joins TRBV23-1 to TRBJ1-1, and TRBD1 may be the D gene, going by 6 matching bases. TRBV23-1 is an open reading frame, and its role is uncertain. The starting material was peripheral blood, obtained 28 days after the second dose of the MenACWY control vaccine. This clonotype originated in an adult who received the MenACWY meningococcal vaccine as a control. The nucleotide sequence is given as TGCGCCAGCAGTCAGGGCAGGGGTGAAACTGAAGCTTTCTTT. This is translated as CASSQGRGETEAFF.